This T cell receptor beta chain came from a study of blood T cell repertoires in COVID-19. The trim removed 6 bases at V and 0 bases at J, leaving 2 bases unmatched. This CDR3 is built from 14 residues. Per the germline V gene, CDR1 is LNHDA and CDR2 is SQIVND (reference sequence). The protocol was immunoSEQ multiplex PCR, while the TCRdb copy is restricted to in-frame clones and leaves out a portion. The sample consists of 94,000 or so clones, around 83% of them appearing once. The sequenced sample was peripheral blood. The sequence derives from a man between 60 and 75 years old with acute or convalescent COVID-19. V gene TRBV19 combines with J gene TRBJ1-3; 7 nucleotides match TRBD1. The CDR3 DNA reads TGTGCCAGTAGACCAGGGGGCTCTGGAAACACCATATATTTT. Protein sequence: CASRPGGSGNTIYF.